This T cell receptor beta chain was sequenced in a study of blood T cells in healthy people across ages. Broader study findings: Naive and antigen-experienced cells were not separated, limiting conclusive comparison. CMV status of donors was unknown, possibly confounding expanded clonotype changes.

With respect to this clonotype: Its antigen is still unknown.

The CDR3 loop spans 16 amino acids. Trimming shortened V by 0 bases and J by 0 bases, and 15 bases separated the two germline ends. The germline V gene has CDR1 DFQATT and CDR2 SNEGSKA (reference sequence). A sample-barcoded 5' primer and a J-beta primer mix were used in a second PCR of roughly 7 to 11 cycles. TCRdb recomputed calls from the 5' RACE reads with MiXCR, one row per CDR3 protein. The top ten hold around 15% of the sample, which has 850,000 or so distinct CDR3 sequences, under 35% seen once. J is TRBJ2-7 and V is TRBV20-1; D is ambiguous. The clonotype comes from a woman older than 75 in good health. Sequencing was performed on blood. The CDR3 protein is CSARDPTELSSYEQYF. DNA for the CDR3: TGCAGTGCTAGAGATCCAACGGAGCTGAGCTCCTACGAGCAGTACTTC.